Included here is one TCR beta chain sequence, with context. The record originates from a study of early T cells in non-severe SARS-CoV-2 infection. Study at large: RNA in bulk from unsorted whole blood was sequenced, and chains were unpaired.

The CDR3 extends over 14 amino acids. From germline, CDR1 is KGHSH and CDR2 LQKENI. V shed 3 bases, J shed 11 bases, and the junction held 6 bases outside the gene matches. TCRdb ran MiXCR on the 5' RACE reads and lists one entry per CDR3 protein. Of approximately 76,000 distinct CDR3 sequences in the sample, around 11% are singletons; the top ten hold approximately 4.5%. This TCR came from an adult who was a healthcare worker with PCR-confirmed SARS-CoV-2 infection or an uninfected control (not recorded which). Source material: whole blood. The chain employs TRBV18 and TRBJ1-4; 10 bases match TRBD1. The CDR3 sequence is CASSPGTGDYKLFF. The CDR3 DNA follows: TGTGCCAGCTCACCTGGGACAGGGGATTACAAACTGTTTTTT.